The 20 T cell receptor beta chains presented below share a single source sample, sequenced in a study of cytomegalovirus exposure and HLA in healthy donors. The PCR was carried out with 60 Vbeta primers and 13 Jbeta primers. Sequencing was performed with immunoSEQ multiplex PCR; in TCRdb, only in-frame clones are kept and a portion is missing. The sample records about 170,000 clones, around 80% being singletons. The sample consisted of PBMCs. Source of these receptors: a man between 18 and 29 years old in good health and CMV-seronegative.

V usage is TRBV5-4 and J usage is TRBJ1-2; 10 bases map to TRBD1. Germline V gene lookup returns CDR1 SGHNT and CDR2 YYREEE (reference sequence). This CDR3 is built from 14 residues. The J segment lost 5 bases and the V segment lost 4 bases, leaving 5 bases of the junction unmatched. The CDR3 loop reads CASSQPGQGYGYTF. CDR3 DNA: TGTGCCAGCAGCCAGCCGGGACAGGGGTATGGCTACACCTTC.

V usage is TRBV7-9 and J usage is TRBJ2-2; D perhaps matches TRBD1 (6 bases). With 1 base removed from V and 6 bases from J, the gap between germline ends came to 12 bases. This CDR3 contains 15 residues. Germline CDR1 is SEHNR and CDR2 is FQNEAQ (reference sequence). The DNA for the CDR3 is TGTGCCAGCAGCTTAGTGGACAGCTCCGCCGGGGAGCTGTTTTTT. It is translated as CASSLVDSSAGELFF.

The rearrangement uses TRBV7-8 and TRBJ2-1, with D possibly TRBD1 on 6 matching bases. This CDR3 spans 17 amino acids. CDR1 is SGHVS, CDR2 FQNEAQ, per germline. V dropped 2 bases and J dropped 8 bases, with 22 bases sitting between them. The CDR3 sequence: CASSLFVILGGDHEQFF. DNA for the CDR3: TGTGCCAGCAGCTTATTTGTCATCCTAGGGGGTGACCATGAGCAGTTCTTC.

The chain uses TRBV6-5 and TRBJ2-3, with unresolved D. Germline V gives CDR1 MNHEY, CDR2 SVGAGI. CDR3 length equals 13 residues. V lost 3 bases and J 4 bases, leaving 8 bases between the germline ends. CDR3 residues: CASSYSYSDTQYF. CDR3 DNA: TGTGCCAGCAGTTATTCGTACTCAGATACGCAGTATTTT.

The chain carries TRBV19 and TRBJ2-4, with D maybe TRBD2 (5 bases). Trimming cost V 4 bases and J 3 bases, with 13 bases left between them. Germline values: CDR1 LNHDA, CDR2 SQIVND (reference sequence). The CDR3 extends over 15 amino acids. The CDR3 nucleotides are TGTGCCAGTAGTACGCCGTCCCGGGGCAAAAACATTCAGTACTTC. Translating it yields CASSTPSRGKNIQYF.

A word on this clone: One end of the junction varies from germline; a read error may be responsible. The gene calls are TRBV29-1 and TRBJ2-5, with 7 bases matching TRBD2. This CDR3 region has 12 residues. Germline V gives CDR1 SQVTM, CDR2 ANQGSEA. The CDR3 DNA reads TGCAGCGCTGAATGGGGGGGGGAGACCCAGTACTTC. Its protein product is CSAEWGGETQYF.

This clone occurred once. The rearrangement links TRBV5-1 to TRBJ2-7; D might be TRBD2 (6 bases). The length of the CDR3 is 14 residues. The germline V gene encodes CDR1 SGHRS and CDR2 YFSETQ. Trimming took 0 bases from V and 3 from J, leaving 10 bases between them. The CDR3 DNA follows: TGCGCCAGCAGCTTGGTTGTGGGAGGCTACGAGCAGTACTTC. Translation: CASSLVVGGYEQYF.

This chain connects TRBV5-1 to TRBJ2-4; 10 bases line up with TRBD1. The CDR3 spans 13 residues. Looked up from germline, CDR1 is SGHRS and CDR2 is YFSETQ. After removal of 3 bases from V and 12 bases from J, the junction contained 6 bases not matched to a gene. In DNA, the CDR3 is TGCGCCAGCAGCTACTCCGGGACAGGGGCTCAGTACTTC. Translating gives CASSYSGTGAQYF. Complete variable domain (other parts from reference TRBV5-1 and TRBJ2-4): KAGVTQTPRYLIKTRGQQVTLSCSPISGHRSVSWYQQTPGQGLQFLFEYFSETQRNKGNFPGRFSGRQFSNSRSEMNVSTLELGDSALYLCASSYSGTGAQYFGAGTRLSVL.

The CDR3 DNA sequence: TGCGCCAGCAGCCTACAGGGGGCTACAACCGGGGAGCTGTTTTTT. It is translated as CASSLQGATTGELFF. The chain links TRBV5-1 to TRBJ2-2; 9 nucleotides match TRBD1. Germline trimming cut 4 bases from V and 5 bases from J; bases unmatched to any gene: 6. Germline values: CDR1 SGHRS, CDR2 YFSETQ. The CDR3 covers 15 residues.

This clone was counted once. The V and J genes are TRBV28 and TRBJ1-5; D not resolved. The ends were cut back, 3 bases at V and 13 bases at J, with 10 bases in the middle. Per the germline V gene, CDR1 is MDHEN and CDR2 is SYDVKM. This CDR3 has 11 amino acids. In DNA form, the CDR3 reads TGTGCCAGCAGTTTGACTCTACGGCAGCATTTT. This encodes CASSLTLRQHF.

The V and J genes are TRBV18 and TRBJ1-2; D may be TRBD1 (5 bases). The V and J ends lost 3 bases and 7 bases respectively, with 9 bases between them. In germline, CDR1 is KGHSH, CDR2 LQKENI. The CDR3 has 12 residues. CDR3 amino acids: CASSPTGRGYTF. CDR3 sequence (DNA): TGTGCCAGCTCACCCACAGGACGTGGCTACACCTTC.

Only a few counts were recorded for this clone. The J gene is TRBJ2-7, the V gene TRBV6-1; D uncertain. The CDR3 length is 14 residues. CDR1 is MNHNS, CDR2 SASEGT, per germline. V lost 4 bases and J lost 0, with 10 bases in between. In DNA form, the CDR3 reads TGTGCCAGCAGTGTGCTAGTGGGCTCCTACGAGCAGTACTTC. This gives the protein CASSVLVGSYEQYF.

This chain connects TRBV28 to TRBJ2-7; D might be TRBD2 (6 bases). The CDR3 is 16 amino acids. CDR1 and CDR2 from the germline V gene are MDHEN and SYDVKM. Trimming took 8 bases from V and 2 from J, leaving 22 bases between them. The CDR3 bases are TGTGCCAGCGTTAGGGAGGACCCCTGGAGTCCCTACGAGCAGTACTTC. This sequence encodes CASVREDPWSPYEQYF.

The chain carries TRBV4-1 and TRBJ1-2, with D tentatively TRBD1 (5 bases). The CDR3 has 15 amino acids. From germline, CDR1 is MGHRA and CDR2 YSYEKL. V gave up 1 base and J gave up 3 bases, with 12 bases separating them. This CDR3 is CASSQARQSYYGYTF. The CDR3 coding sequence is TGCGCCAGCAGCCAAGCTCGACAGTCCTACTATGGCTACACCTTC.

V gene TRBV28 combines with J gene TRBJ1-5; 10 nucleotides agree with TRBD1. Germline V gene data show CDR1 as MDHEN and CDR2 as SYDVKM. The CDR3 is 16 amino acids. With 5 bases clipped from V and 7 bases from J, the junction kept 11 bases outside the gene matches. CDR3 nucleotides: TGTGCCAGCAGTCCACCGGGACAGGGGTCTGGACAGCCCCAGCATTTT. Translation gives CASSPPGQGSGQPQHF.

The rearrangement uses TRBV4-3 and TRBJ2-1, with 15 bases aligning to TRBD2. V gave up 5 bases and J gave up 7 bases; unmatched junction bases: 0. Germline V CDR1 and CDR2: LGHNA, YSLEER. The CDR3 contains 14 residues. CDR3 protein: CASSGLAGGNEQFF. In DNA form, the CDR3 reads TGCGCCAGCAGCGGACTAGCGGGAGGGAATGAGCAGTTCTTC.

This clone was detected only once. The chain recombines TRBV29-1 with TRBJ2-1; 14 positions agree with TRBD2. Germline values: CDR1 SQVTM, CDR2 ANQGSEA. Unmatched junction bases numbered 11, after V lost 4 bases and J lost 12 bases. The CDR3 spans 15 residues. The CDR3 DNA follows: TGCAGCGTTGGGCCGACTAGCGGGGGGGGACGGGGGCAGTTCTTC. Translation: CSVGPTSGGGRGQFF.

The J gene is TRBJ2-7, the V gene TRBV19; the match to TRBD2 covers 12 bases. The CDR3 covers 13 residues. Germline V gives CDR1 LNHDA, CDR2 SQIVND (reference sequence). With 10 bases clipped from V and 3 bases from J, the junction kept 4 bases outside the gene matches. CDR3 in amino acids: CATAGLAGYEQYF. CDR3 DNA: TGTGCCACCGCGGGACTAGCGGGCTACGAGCAGTACTTC.

The chain carries TRBV4-1 and TRBJ2-2; a possible D gene is TRBD1 (6 bases). Deletions cut 5 bases from V and 7 bases from J, with 17 bases between. The CDR3 runs 15 residues. CDR1 and CDR2 (germline): MGHRA, YSYEKL. Written as DNA, the CDR3 is TGCGCCAGCAGCAACTCCCTCTACAGGGACGGGGAGCTGTTTTTT. Its protein is CASSNSLYRDGELFF.

The chain couples TRBV18 to TRBJ2-1; TRBD2 agrees at 15 bases. The V and J ends lost 0 bases and 14 bases, in that order; junction bases with no gene match: 5. The CDR3 is 15 residues long. Germline V gene data show CDR1 as KGHSH and CDR2 as LQKENI. The CDR3: CASSPPWTSGRAEFF. The CDR3 nucleotides are TGTGCCAGCTCACCACCCTGGACTAGCGGGAGGGCTGAGTTCTTC.